The entry below gives a single TCR beta chain sequence along with its context. Its antigen is still unknown. The CDR3 spans 15 residues. The germline gives CDR1 SEHNR, CDR2 FQNEAQ (reference sequence). J lost 2 bases, V lost 5 bases, and 2 bases had no gene match. The sample is drawn from a study of early T cells in non-severe SARS-CoV-2 infection. Overall study: With bulk RNA from unsorted whole blood as input, sequencing yielded unpaired chains.

General study points: VDJdb-based annotation leaned toward anti-spike CD8 responses and missed private and CD4 specificities.

The library protocol tagged individual cDNA molecules with unique molecular identifiers. MiXCR, applied by TCRdb to the 5' RACE reads, yields one record per CDR3 protein. The top ten hold approximately 6% of the sample, which has tens of thousands of distinct CDR3 sequences, 14% to 15% seen once. V gene TRBV7-9 combines with J gene TRBJ2-2; 10 nucleotides agree with TRBD2. Sequencing input: whole blood. This receptor was identified in an adult who was a healthcare worker with PCR-confirmed SARS-CoV-2 infection or an uninfected control (not recorded which). The CDR3 DNA reads TGTGCCAGCAGCAAACTAGCGGGAAACACCGGGGAGCTGTTTTTT. It yields the protein CASSKLAGNTGELFF. The whole variable domain, remainder taken from reference TRBV7-9 and TRBJ2-2, is DTGVSQNPRHKITKRGQNVTFRCDPISEHNRLYWYRQTLGQGPEFLTYFQNEAQLEKSRLLSDRFSAERPKGSFSTLEIQRTEQGDSAMYLCASSKLAGNTGELFFGEGSRLTVL.